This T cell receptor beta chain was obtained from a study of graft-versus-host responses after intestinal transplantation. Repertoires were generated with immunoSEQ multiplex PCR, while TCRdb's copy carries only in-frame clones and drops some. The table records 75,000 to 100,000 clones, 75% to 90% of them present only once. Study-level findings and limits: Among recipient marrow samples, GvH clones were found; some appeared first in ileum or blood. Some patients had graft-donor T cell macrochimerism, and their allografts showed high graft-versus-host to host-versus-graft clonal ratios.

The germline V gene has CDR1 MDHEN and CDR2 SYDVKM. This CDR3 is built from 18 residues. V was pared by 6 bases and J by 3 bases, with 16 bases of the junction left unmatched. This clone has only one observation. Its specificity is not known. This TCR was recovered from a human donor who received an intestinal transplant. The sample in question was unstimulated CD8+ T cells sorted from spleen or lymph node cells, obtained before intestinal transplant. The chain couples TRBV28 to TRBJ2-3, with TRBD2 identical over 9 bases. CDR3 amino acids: CASSLAGLALDGTDTQYF. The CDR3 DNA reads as TGTGCCAGCAGCTTGGCGGGACTAGCCCTAGACGGGACAGATACGCAGTATTTT.